Here is one T cell receptor beta chain with its context. Its antigen is unidentified. The junction shows a germline mismatch at one end, possibly a read error. CDR1 is SGHNT, CDR2 YYREEE, per germline (reference sequence). This CDR3 region has 16 residues. This sample was taken from a study of tumor and adjacent non-tumor tissue in lung cancer. Study at large: Patients comprised roughly 12 adenocarcinoma, a couple of squamous cell carcinoma and 1 small cell lung cancer.

Study findings and constraints: Tumor repertoires had a smaller top 100 clone share than normal lung.

RNA was extracted from bulk tissue without any cell sorting. Three rounds of nested PCR, following a modified ARM-PCR protocol, produced the TCRbeta library. MiXCR, run by TCRdb on the multiplex PCR reads, gives a single entry per CDR3 protein. The sample lists roughly 70,000 distinct CDR3 sequences, more than 70% occurring once. V gene TRBV5-4 combines with J gene TRBJ2-3, with TRBD2 as a possible D gene (6 bases). Material: lung tumor tissue. The TCR was taken from a man aged 55 to 70 with non-small cell lung cancer. CDR3 sequence reads: CASSPIEQEPGDMQYF. CDR3 nucleotide sequence: TGTGCAAGCAGCCCTATCGAGCAGGAGCCGGGAGATATGCAGTATTTT.